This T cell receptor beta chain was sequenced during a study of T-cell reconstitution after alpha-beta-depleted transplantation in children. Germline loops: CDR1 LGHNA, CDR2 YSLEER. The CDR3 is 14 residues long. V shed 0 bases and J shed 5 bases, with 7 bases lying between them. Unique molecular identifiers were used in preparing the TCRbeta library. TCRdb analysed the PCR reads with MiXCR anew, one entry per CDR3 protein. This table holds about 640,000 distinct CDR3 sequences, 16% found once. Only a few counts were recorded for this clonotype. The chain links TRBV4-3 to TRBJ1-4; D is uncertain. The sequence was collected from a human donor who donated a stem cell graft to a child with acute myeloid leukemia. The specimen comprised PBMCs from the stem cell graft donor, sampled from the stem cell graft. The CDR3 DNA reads TGCGCCAGCAGCCAAGAGGAACGCAATGAAAAACTGTTTTTT. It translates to CASSQEERNEKLFF.